The 20 T cell receptor beta chains given below trace back to one sample, sequenced in a study of blood T cell repertoires in COVID-19. Here immunoSEQ multiplex PCR was the method, and the copy in TCRdb shows in-frame clones only, minus some. The top ten hold about 10% of the sample, which has approximately 270,000 clones, over 75% seen once. Source material: peripheral blood. These receptors were taken from a woman in her seventies with acute or convalescent COVID-19.

V is TRBV9 and J is TRBJ2-1; maybe TRBD2 (6 bases). The length of the CDR3 is 15 residues. Germline assignment: CDR1 SGDLS and CDR2 YYNGEE. V dropped 6 bases and J dropped 5 bases, with 18 bases sitting between them. The CDR3 reads CASTPGGIRNNEQFF. CDR3 in DNA: TGTGCCAGCACCCCCGGAGGGATTAGGAACAATGAGCAGTTCTTC.

The chain joins TRBV30 to TRBJ1-1; D unresolved. From germline, CDR1 is GTSNPN and CDR2 SVGIG (reference sequence). Trimming took off 0 bases at V and 9 bases at J, with 11 bases between the two ends. The CDR3 sequence is 12 residues long. For the CDR3, the DNA is TGTGCCTGGAGTGTACTCGATGTCAAAGCTTTCTTT. It encodes CAWSVLDVKAFF.

Note on this clone: Distinct nucleotide sequences in the sample also encode this CDR3. The V gene is TRBV20-1, the J gene TRBJ1-1; no definite D call. CDR3 length equals 11 residues. Trimming removed 3 bases at V and 7 bases at J, with 9 bases between. The germline CDR1 and CDR2 sequences are DFQATT and SNEGSKA (reference sequence). The CDR3 DNA reads TGCAGTGCTAGCAGAGGGAGTGAAGCTTTCTTT. Translating gives CSASRGSEAFF.

The chain has TRBV7-9 and TRBJ2-3, with D possibly matching TRBD1 (5 bases). The germline V gene has CDR1 SEHNR and CDR2 FQNEAQ (reference sequence). Trimming took off 2 bases at V and 6 bases at J, with 9 bases between the two ends. The CDR3 length is 13 residues. CDR3 nucleotides: TGTGCCAGCAGCTTATTTGGGGCGGATACGCAGTATTTT. Amino acid sequence: CASSLFGADTQYF.

The rearrangement uses TRBV7-9 and TRBJ1-1; D call uncertain. V gave up 5 bases and J gave up 2 bases, with 3 bases separating them. Per germline, CDR1 SEHNR and CDR2 FQNEAQ (reference sequence). The CDR3 spans 11 residues. CDR3 sequence reads: CASSTNTEAFF. The CDR3 DNA is TGTGCCAGCAGCACAAACACTGAAGCTTTCTTT.

The rearrangement uses TRBV7-9 and TRBJ1-5; possibly TRBD1 for D (6 bases). Germline loops: CDR1 SEHNR, CDR2 FQNEAQ (reference sequence). This CDR3 is built from 15 residues. The V and J ends lost 6 bases and 2 bases respectively, with 14 bases between them. Here the CDR3 reads CASSPGDKGNQPQHF. The CDR3 bases are TGTGCCAGCAGTCCAGGGGACAAGGGCAATCAGCCCCAGCATTTT. Combining the CDR3 with reference TRBV7-9 and TRBJ1-5 gives the whole variable domain DTGVSQNPRHKITKRGQNVTFRCDPISEHNRLYWYRQTLGQGPEFLTYFQNEAQLEKSRLLSDRFSAERPKGSFSTLEIQRTEQGDSAMYLCASSPGDKGNQPQHFGDGTRLSIL.

This clone has a handful of counts. This chain joins TRBV2 and TRBJ1-1; D not resolved. Germline CDR1 reads SNHLY; CDR2 reads FYNNEI. This CDR3 contains 15 residues. V was cut by 7 bases and J by 0 bases, with 15 bases left in between. This CDR3 reads CASKGPRQMNTEAFF. The DNA for the CDR3 is TGTGCCAGCAAAGGCCCGCGGCAGATGAACACTGAAGCTTTCTTT.

This chain links TRBV5-1 with TRBJ2-1; TRBD2 matches at 7 bases. CDR3 length equals 14 residues. V was clipped by 1 base and J by 8 bases; unmatched bases: 6. Germline V CDR1 and CDR2: SGHRS, YFSETQ. This chain's CDR3 is CASSLLGLADEQFF. DNA for the CDR3: TGCGCCAGCAGCTTGTTAGGGCTAGCGGATGAGCAGTTCTTC.

The chain has TRBV7-2 and TRBJ1-1; D remains unclear. This CDR3 spans 12 amino acids. V dropped 4 bases and J dropped 2 bases, with 5 bases sitting between them. The V gene's germline CDR1 is SGHTA and CDR2 FQGNSA. The CDR3 region has the DNA TGTGCCAGCAGCTCCCATAACACTGAAGCTTTCTTT. Encoded protein: CASSSHNTEAFF.

The chain links TRBV11-2 to TRBJ1-3; no clear D gene. The V and J ends lost 5 bases and 4 bases respectively, with 9 bases between them. CDR1 is SGHAT, CDR2 FQNNGV, per germline. The CDR3 extends over 13 amino acids. Written as DNA, the CDR3 is TGTGCCAGCAGCCTCCCCGCGGGAAACACCATATATTTT. Its protein is CASSLPAGNTIYF.

The chain joins TRBV4-2 to TRBJ2-2; 10 bases match TRBD2. This CDR3 spans 15 amino acids. Germline-derived CDR1 and CDR2 are LGHNA and YNFKEQ. J gave up 4 bases and V 3 bases, and 2 bases lay outside the gene matches. CDR3 sequence: CASSHLAGGTGELFF. The CDR3 DNA sequence: TGTGCCAGCAGCCACTTAGCGGGGGGCACCGGGGAGCTGTTTTTT.

The chain has TRBV5-1 and TRBJ2-1, with 8 bases fitting TRBD1. Germline V gene data show CDR1 as SGHRS and CDR2 as YFSETQ. This CDR3 is 13 amino acids long. The J segment lost 9 bases and the V segment lost 3 bases, leaving 5 bases of the junction unmatched. The CDR3 bases are TGCGCCAGCAGCTCGCAGGGGGCGAGTGAGCAGTTCTTC. Encoded protein: CASSSQGASEQFF.

This clone has just one count. The DNA for the CDR3 is TGCAGCGTTGCCCCGTTAATGAACACTGAAGCTTTCTTT. The encoded protein is CSVAPLMNTEAFF. The V gene is TRBV29-1, the J gene TRBJ1-1; D gene ambiguous. V lost 4 bases and J lost 0, with 9 bases in between. Germline V gives CDR1 SQVTM, CDR2 ANQGSEA. There are 13 residues in the CDR3.

The chain couples TRBV2 to TRBJ2-1; possibly TRBD2 for D (5 bases). V lost 6 bases and J lost 9, with 18 bases in between. Germline values: CDR1 SNHLY, CDR2 FYNNEI. The CDR3 is made up of 14 amino acids. CDR3 sequence (DNA): TGTGCCAGCAGAGAGGCAGGAGGCACAAGTGAGCAGTTCTTC. It yields the protein CASREAGGTSEQFF.

V usage is TRBV6-2 or TRBV6-3 and J usage is TRBJ1-5; D uncertain. The germline V gene has CDR1 MNHEY and CDR2 SVGEGT. The CDR3 length is 14 residues. The V and J ends lost 5 bases and 0 bases respectively, with 8 bases between them. The CDR3 sequence is CASSQTSSNQPQHF. The CDR3 bases are TGTGCCAGCAGTCAGACATCTAGCAATCAGCCCCAGCATTTT.

This rearrangement joins TRBV4-1 to TRBJ2-3; no reliable D call. The length of the CDR3 is 16 residues. V shed 4 bases and J shed 1 base, with 15 bases lying between them. Germline V gives CDR1 MGHRA, CDR2 YSYEKL. CDR3 protein: CASSPPPPLGTDTQYF. The CDR3 DNA reads as TGCGCCAGCAGCCCGCCGCCTCCACTCGGCACAGATACGCAGTATTTT.

CDR3 sequence: CATNSGDRGHGYTF. The CDR3 DNA reads as TGTGCCACCAACTCGGGGGACAGGGGGCATGGCTACACCTTC. This chain joins TRBV19 and TRBJ1-2, with 12 bases matching TRBD1. Germline trimming cut 10 bases from V and 6 bases from J; bases unmatched to any gene: 9. CDR3 size: 14 residues. Germline V gene data show CDR1 as LNHDA and CDR2 as SQIVND (reference sequence).

The chain uses TRBV29-1 and TRBJ2-7; D is unclear. Germline V gene data show CDR1 as SQVTM and CDR2 as ANQGSEA. The length of the CDR3 is 11 residues. Trimming stripped 6 bases from V and 3 bases from J, with 9 bases between. DNA of the CDR3: TGCAGCGTACAGTCCCACTACGAGCAGTACTTC. It is translated as CSVQSHYEQYF.

This clone has more than one count but fewer than ten. The rearrangement uses TRBV27 and TRBJ1-1, with no clear D. Germline CDR1 reads MNHEY; CDR2 reads SMNVEV (reference sequence). V was clipped by 8 bases and J by 11 bases, with 18 bases between them. The CDR3 is 12 residues long. The CDR3 loop reads CASWGGIERAFF. DNA for the CDR3: TGTGCCAGCTGGGGAGGGATAGAACGCGCTTTCTTT.

The V gene is TRBV27, the J gene TRBJ1-6; a possible D gene is TRBD1 (5 bases). This CDR3 is 15 amino acids long. The germline gives CDR1 MNHEY, CDR2 SMNVEV (reference sequence). V was shortened by 6 bases and J by 9 bases, with 18 bases between the two germline ends. CDR3 in amino acids: CASSPQGGIGSPLHF. Here the CDR3 DNA reads TGTGCCAGCAGCCCGCAGGGAGGGATCGGTTCACCCCTCCACTTT.